This TCR beta chain was found in a study of OX40 agonist ivuxolimab in advanced cancers. The wider study: The patients received ivuxolimab by intravenous route every 2 weeks at 0.01 to 10 mg/kg.

This clone has only one observation. Measured with immunoSEQ multiplex PCR; TCRdb has only the in-frame clones, and not every one. The sample records about 100,000 clones, 89% being singletons. Germline V lookup: CDR1 SGHVS, CDR2 FQNEAQ. V shed 4 bases, J shed 0 bases, and the junction held 5 bases outside the gene matches. The CDR3 is 16 residues long. Specimen: CD4+ or CD8+ T cells sorted from blood, collected in a trial of the OX40 agonist ivuxolimab. The chain uses TRBV7-8 and TRBJ2-7; the match to TRBD2 covers 11 bases. The origin of this receptor is an adult with an advanced solid tumor such as melanoma, head and neck, liver or kidney cancer. Written as DNA, the CDR3 is TGTGCCAGCAGCTCATTGACTAGCGGGGTCTCCTACGAGCAGTACTTC. Translated: CASSSLTSGVSYEQYF.